One sample yielded the 7 T cell receptor beta chains listed below, sequenced in a study of CXCR3-negative and CXCR3-positive naive CD8 T cells. The TRB libraries of cDNA were built by UMI-labeled 5' RACE. After re-calling the 5' RACE reads, TCRdb lists one entry per CDR3 protein, DNA absent. This sample's table has 43,000 or so distinct CDR3 sequences. The sample taken for sequencing was memory CD8+ T cells from blood. Receptors originate from a human donor in good health. Some clones in this sample may be carry-over from other donors' samples.

This rearrangement joins TRBV12-3 or TRBV12-4 to TRBJ2-3; TCRdb names TRBD1, which stays unverified in the absence of DNA. This CDR3 is 12 amino acids long. CDR3: CASRTGGDTQYF.

The rearrangement links TRBV28 to TRBJ2-3; the TCRdb call, TRBD1, lacks DNA for checking. The CDR3 covers 14 residues. The germline CDR1 and CDR2 sequences are MDHEN and SYDVKM. The CDR3 here is CASSFPGNTDTQYF.

The chain combines TRBV7-2 with TRBJ2-4; the TCRdb D gene call, TRBD1, has no DNA to confirm it. The germline V gene has CDR1 SGHTA and CDR2 FQGNSA. This CDR3 is built from 14 residues. The CDR3 sequence: CASSPGQGAYIQYF. Complete variable domain (other parts from reference TRBV7-2 and TRBJ2-4): GAGVSQSPSNKVTEKGKDVELRCDPISGHTALYWYRQSLGQGLEFLIYFQGNSAPDKSGLPSDRFSAERTGGSVSTLTIQRTQQEDSAVYLCASSPGQGAYIQYFGAGTRLSVL.

V and J are TRBV9 and TRBJ2-1. The CDR3 covers 14 residues. Germline assignment: CDR1 SGDLS and CDR2 YYNGEE. CDR3 residues: CASERTSSYNEQFF.

The rearrangement joins TRBV27 to TRBJ2-1; TCRdb outputs TRBD1, but without DNA this stays unchecked. Germline V gives CDR1 MNHEY, CDR2 SMNVEV (reference sequence). The CDR3 has 18 residues. The CDR3 protein is CASSLRLGQLANYNEQFF.

V usage is TRBV6-2 or TRBV6-3 and J usage is TRBJ2-1; TCRdb's assignment of TRBD2 cannot be checked, as there is no DNA. Germline CDR1 and CDR2: MNHEY and SVGEGT. This CDR3 is built from 16 residues. The chain's CDR3 is CASSLVSSLEYNEQFF.

The genes are TRBV21-1 and TRBJ2-1; TCRdb outputs TRBD2, but without DNA this stays unchecked. TRBV21-1 is labeled a pseudogene. The CDR3 runs 16 residues. The CDR3 reads CASSKGWRETYNEQFF.